Presented here are 8 T cell receptor beta chains from one specimen sequenced in a study of blood T cell repertoires in COVID-19. The method was immunoSEQ multiplex PCR; TCRdb's version includes in-frame clones alone and lacks a portion of them. This table holds roughly 120,000 clones, about nine tenths found once. Sequenced input: peripheral blood. The receptor source for this set is a man in his 70s who had recovered from COVID-19.

The chain's CDR3 is CASRGARGPYEQYF. DNA of the CDR3: TGTGCCAGCAGGGGAGCGCGGGGGCCCTACGAGCAGTACTTC. The chain links TRBV2 to TRBJ2-7; D may be TRBD2 (7 bases). Germline CDR1 and CDR2: SNHLY and FYNNEI. CDR3 length: 14 amino acids. V lost 6 bases and J lost 2, with 14 bases in between.

The chain is built from TRBV27 and TRBJ2-1, with 10 bases that match TRBD2. The CDR3 contains 16 residues. Per the germline V gene, CDR1 is MNHEY and CDR2 is SMNVEV (reference sequence). Trimming took 0 bases from V and 6 from J; bases not matched to a gene: 5. The CDR3 coding sequence is TGTGCCAGCAGTTTATCCCTAGCGGGAGAATTCAATGAGCAGTTCTTC. This sequence encodes CASSLSLAGEFNEQFF.

J is TRBJ1-1 and V is TRBV6-1; D is possibly TRBD1 (5 bases). The V gene's germline CDR1 is MNHNS and CDR2 SASEGT. Trimming left V 2 bases short and J 4 bases short, with 11 bases between. The CDR3 sequence is 14 residues long. The CDR3 DNA sequence: TGTGCCAGCAGTGAACAACGGGGGGGCACTGAAGCTTTCTTT. Translation gives CASSEQRGGTEAFF.

Here the CDR3 reads CASSPRWSSGNTIYF. CDR3 nucleotide sequence: TGCGCCAGCAGCCCTCGGTGGAGCTCTGGAAACACCATATATTTT. The chain has TRBV4-1 and TRBJ1-3; D uncertain. V was clipped by 4 bases and J by 0 bases, with 10 bases between them. The length of the CDR3 is 15 residues. Per the germline V gene, CDR1 is MGHRA and CDR2 is YSYEKL.

V gene TRBV5-1 combines with J gene TRBJ2-7; TRBD1 agrees at 7 bases. Germline V gene lookup returns CDR1 SGHRS and CDR2 YFSETQ. Trimming at V came to 1 base and at J to 6 bases, leaving 10 bases not matched to a gene. This CDR3 has 15 amino acids. The CDR3 protein is CASSLFGEAGGEQYF. The CDR3 nucleotides read TGCGCCAGCAGCTTGTTTGGAGAGGCAGGGGGCGAGCAGTACTTC.

This chain joins TRBV5-1 and TRBJ2-7, with TRBD2 matching over 8 bases. CDR1 is SGHRS, CDR2 YFSETQ, per germline. The CDR3 covers 14 residues. The V gene end was trimmed by 5 bases and the J gene end by 7 bases; junction bases not matched to a gene: 11. CDR3 in amino acids: CASSGTGGPGEQYF. The CDR3 region has the DNA TGCGCCAGCAGTGGGACGGGGGGGCCTGGTGAGCAGTACTTC.

This rearrangement joins TRBV19 to TRBJ1-3, with 8 bases identical to TRBD1. V lost 5 bases, J lost 4 bases, and 1 base stayed unmatched. The CDR3 spans 13 residues. Germline loops: CDR1 LNHDA, CDR2 SQIVND (reference sequence). The CDR3 loop reads CASSWDRGNTIYF. For the CDR3, the DNA is TGTGCCAGTAGTTGGGACAGGGGAAACACCATATATTTT.

V is TRBV30 and J is TRBJ2-3, with D perhaps matching TRBD1 (5 bases). The CDR3 covers 13 residues. CDR1 is GTSNPN, CDR2 SVGIG, per germline (reference sequence). DNA for the CDR3: TGTGCTGATCAGGGCGACTTCACAGATACGCAGTATTTT. Translation gives CADQGDFTDTQYF.